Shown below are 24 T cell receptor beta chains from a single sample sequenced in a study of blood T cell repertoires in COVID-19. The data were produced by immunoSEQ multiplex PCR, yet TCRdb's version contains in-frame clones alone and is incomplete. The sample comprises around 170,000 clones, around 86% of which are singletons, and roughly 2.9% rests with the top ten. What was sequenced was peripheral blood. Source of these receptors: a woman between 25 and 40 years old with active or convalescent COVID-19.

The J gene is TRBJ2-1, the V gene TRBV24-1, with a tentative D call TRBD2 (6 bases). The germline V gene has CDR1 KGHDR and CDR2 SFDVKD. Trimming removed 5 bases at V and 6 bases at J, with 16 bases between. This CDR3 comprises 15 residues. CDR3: CATSGDPGLPNEQFF. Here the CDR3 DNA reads TGTGCCACCAGTGGTGATCCGGGACTTCCCAATGAGCAGTTCTTC.

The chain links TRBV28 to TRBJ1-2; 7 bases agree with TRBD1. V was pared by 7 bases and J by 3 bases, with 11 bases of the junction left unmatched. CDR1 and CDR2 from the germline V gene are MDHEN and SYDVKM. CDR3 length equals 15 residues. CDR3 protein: CASTSEPGGYYGYTF. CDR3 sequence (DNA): TGTGCCAGCACCTCGGAGCCAGGGGGGTACTATGGCTACACCTTC.

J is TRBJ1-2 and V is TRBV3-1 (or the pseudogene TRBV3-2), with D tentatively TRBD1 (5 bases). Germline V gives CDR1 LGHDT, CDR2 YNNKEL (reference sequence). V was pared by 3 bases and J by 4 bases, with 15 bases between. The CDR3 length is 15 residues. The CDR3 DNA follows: TGTGCCAGCAGCCAGGGGCAGGGTGCGAGCTATGGCTACACCTTC. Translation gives CASSQGQGASYGYTF.

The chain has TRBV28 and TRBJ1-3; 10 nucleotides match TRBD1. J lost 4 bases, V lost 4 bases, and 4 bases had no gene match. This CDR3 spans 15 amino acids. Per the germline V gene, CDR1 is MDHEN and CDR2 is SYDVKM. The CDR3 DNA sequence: TGTGCCAGCAGTTCGACAGGGGGCTCAGGAAACACCATATATTTT. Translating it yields CASSSTGGSGNTIYF.

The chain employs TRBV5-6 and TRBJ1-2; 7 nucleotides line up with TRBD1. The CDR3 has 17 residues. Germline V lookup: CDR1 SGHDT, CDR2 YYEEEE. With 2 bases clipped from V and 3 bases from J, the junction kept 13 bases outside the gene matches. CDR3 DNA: TGTGCCAGCAGCTTCATTGATTCGGACAGGACCTACTATGGCTACACCTTC. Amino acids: CASSFIDSDRTYYGYTF.

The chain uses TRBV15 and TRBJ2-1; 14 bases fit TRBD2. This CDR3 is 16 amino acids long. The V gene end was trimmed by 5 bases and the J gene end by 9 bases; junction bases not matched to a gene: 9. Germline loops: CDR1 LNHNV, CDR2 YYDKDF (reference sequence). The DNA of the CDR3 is TGTGCCACCAGCTCAAGCGGGACTAGCGGGAGAAGTGAGCAGTTCTTC. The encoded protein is CATSSSGTSGRSEQFF.

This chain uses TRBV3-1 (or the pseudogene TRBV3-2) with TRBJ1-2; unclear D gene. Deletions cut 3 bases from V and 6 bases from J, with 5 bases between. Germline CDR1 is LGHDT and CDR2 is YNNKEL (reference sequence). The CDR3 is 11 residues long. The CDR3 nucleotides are TGTGCCAGCAGCCAGGCAGATGGCTACACCTTC. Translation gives CASSQADGYTF.

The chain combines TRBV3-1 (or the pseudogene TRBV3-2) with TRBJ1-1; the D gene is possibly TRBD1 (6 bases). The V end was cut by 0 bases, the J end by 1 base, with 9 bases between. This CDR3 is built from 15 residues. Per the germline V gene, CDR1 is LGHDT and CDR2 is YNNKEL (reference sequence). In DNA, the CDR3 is TGTGCCAGCAGCCAAGATGCCAGGGGGAACACTGAAGCTTTCTTT. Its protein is CASSQDARGNTEAFF.

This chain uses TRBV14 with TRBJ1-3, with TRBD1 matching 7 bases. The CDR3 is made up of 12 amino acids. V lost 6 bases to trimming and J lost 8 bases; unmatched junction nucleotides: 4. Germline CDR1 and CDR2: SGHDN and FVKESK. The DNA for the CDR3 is TGTGCCAGCAGGCGTCAGGGGGACACCATATATTTT. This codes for CASRRQGDTIYF.

CDR3 sequence: CASSESGTVNEKLFF. CDR3 in DNA: TGTGCCAGCAGTGAATCCGGGACAGTTAATGAAAAACTGTTTTTT. The genes are TRBV25-1 and TRBJ1-4; 7 positions agree with TRBD1. V dropped 1 base and J dropped 4; count of bases not matched to a gene: 3. The CDR3 is 15 amino acids. Germline CDR1 and CDR2: MGHDK and SYGVNS.

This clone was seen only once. In DNA form, the CDR3 reads TGTGCCAGCAGAGAGACAGGGTATCAGCCCCAGCATTTT. It codes for CASRETGYQPQHF. The chain combines TRBV28 with TRBJ1-5; TRBD1 matches 7 bases. Germline CDR1 and CDR2: MDHEN and SYDVKM. Trimming removed 6 bases from V and 5 bases from J; junction bases left unmatched: 4. This CDR3 is 13 amino acids long.

The CDR3: CASSLETSGSSEQYF. DNA of the CDR3: TGTGCCAGCAGCTTGGAGACTAGCGGGAGTAGCGAGCAGTACTTC. The rearrangement joins TRBV5-4 to TRBJ2-7; 12 bases are a match to TRBD2. Per germline, CDR1 SGHNT and CDR2 YYREEE (reference sequence). The CDR3 consists of 15 residues. Unmatched junction bases numbered 4, after V lost 0 bases and J lost 6 bases.

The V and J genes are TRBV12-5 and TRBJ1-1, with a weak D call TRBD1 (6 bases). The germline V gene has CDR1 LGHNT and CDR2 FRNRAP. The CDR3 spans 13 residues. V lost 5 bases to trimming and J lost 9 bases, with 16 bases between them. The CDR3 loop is CASGPRGAVKAFF. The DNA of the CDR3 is TGTGCTAGTGGTCCCCGGGGGGCGGTTAAAGCTTTCTTT.

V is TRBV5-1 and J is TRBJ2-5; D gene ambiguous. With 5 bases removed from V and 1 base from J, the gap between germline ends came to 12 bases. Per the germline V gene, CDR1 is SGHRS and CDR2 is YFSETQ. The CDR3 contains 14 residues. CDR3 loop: CASRAIISQETQYF. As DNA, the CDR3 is TGCGCCAGCAGGGCAATCATTTCCCAAGAGACCCAGTACTTC.

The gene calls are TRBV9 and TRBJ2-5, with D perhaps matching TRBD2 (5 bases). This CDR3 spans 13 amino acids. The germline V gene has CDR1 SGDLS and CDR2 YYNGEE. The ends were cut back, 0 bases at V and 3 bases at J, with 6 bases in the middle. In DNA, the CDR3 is TGTGCCAGCAGCGTAGGGACTGAAGAGACCCAGTACTTC. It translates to CASSVGTEETQYF.

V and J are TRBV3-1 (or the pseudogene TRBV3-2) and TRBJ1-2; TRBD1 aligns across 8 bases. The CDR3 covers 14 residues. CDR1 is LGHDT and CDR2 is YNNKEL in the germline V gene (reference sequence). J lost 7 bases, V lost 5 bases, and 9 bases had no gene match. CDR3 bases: TGTGCCAGCAGCACGACGGACAGGGTGGGTGGCTACACCTTC. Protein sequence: CASSTTDRVGGYTF.

The CDR3 coding sequence is TGTGCCAGCAGCGTAGTTCAGGGGGATGGCTACACCTTC. Translated, it gives CASSVVQGDGYTF. The V gene is TRBV9, the J gene TRBJ1-2; the match to TRBD1 covers 7 bases. The CDR3 consists of 13 residues. Germline CDR1 SGDLS, CDR2 YYNGEE. V was clipped by 0 bases and J by 6 bases; unmatched bases: 2.

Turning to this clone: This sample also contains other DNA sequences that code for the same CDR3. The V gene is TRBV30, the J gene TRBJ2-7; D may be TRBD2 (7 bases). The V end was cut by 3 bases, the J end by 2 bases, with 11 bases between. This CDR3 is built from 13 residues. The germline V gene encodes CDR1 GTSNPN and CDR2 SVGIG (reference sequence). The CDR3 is CAWSGGGPYEQYF. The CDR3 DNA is TGTGCCTGGAGCGGCGGGGGCCCCTACGAGCAGTACTTC.

The CDR3 bases are TGTGCCAGCAGCCAAGTGAGGCAGAACTATGGCTACACCTTC. Its protein is CASSQVRQNYGYTF. V is TRBV3-1 (or the pseudogene TRBV3-2) and J is TRBJ1-2; D remains unclear. The CDR3 loop spans 14 amino acids. V was cut by 1 base and J by 2 bases, with 8 bases left in between. CDR1 and CDR2 from the germline V gene are LGHDT and YNNKEL (reference sequence).

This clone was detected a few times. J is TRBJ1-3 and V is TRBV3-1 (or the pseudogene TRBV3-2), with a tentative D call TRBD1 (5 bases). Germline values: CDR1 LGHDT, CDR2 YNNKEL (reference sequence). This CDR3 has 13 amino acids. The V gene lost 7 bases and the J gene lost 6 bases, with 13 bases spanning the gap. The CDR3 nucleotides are TGTGCCAGCACCCCGGGAGGGACAAACACCATATATTTT. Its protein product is CASTPGGTNTIYF.

For the CDR3, the DNA is TGTGCCAGCAGTGAACGCAGGTTCAATGGCTACACCTTC. Amino acid sequence: CASSERRFNGYTF. The rearrangement uses TRBV25-1 and TRBJ1-2; D gene ambiguous. The CDR3 runs to 13 residues. Trimming left V 2 bases short and J 6 bases short, with 10 bases between. Germline CDR1 and CDR2: MGHDK and SYGVNS.

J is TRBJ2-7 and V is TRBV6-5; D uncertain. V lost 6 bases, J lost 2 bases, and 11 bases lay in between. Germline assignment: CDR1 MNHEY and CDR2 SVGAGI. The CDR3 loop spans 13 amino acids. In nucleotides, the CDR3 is TGTGCCAGCAGAGCATCTTCCACCTACGAGCAGTACTTC. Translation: CASRASSTYEQYF.

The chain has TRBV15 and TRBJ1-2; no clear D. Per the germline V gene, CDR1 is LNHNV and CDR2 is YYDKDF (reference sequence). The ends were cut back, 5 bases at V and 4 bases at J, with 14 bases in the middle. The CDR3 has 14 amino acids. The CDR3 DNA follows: TGTGCCACCAGCGGAGGGCTTTATGGCTATGGCTACACCTTC. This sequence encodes CATSGGLYGYGYTF.

The CDR3 reads CASSPPTGRTEAFF. CDR3 bases: TGTGCCAGCTCACCACCGACAGGGCGTACTGAAGCTTTCTTT. The chain carries TRBV18 and TRBJ1-1; 7 positions match TRBD1. Trimming removed 0 bases from V and 5 bases from J; junction bases left unmatched: 3. Germline loops: CDR1 KGHSH, CDR2 LQKENI. This CDR3 is built from 14 residues. Using reference TRBV18 and TRBJ1-1 for the parts outside the CDR3, the full variable domain is NAGVMQNPRHLVRRRGQEARLRCSPMKGHSHVYWYRQLPEEGLKFMVYLQKENIIDESGMPKERFSAEFPKEGPSILRIQQVVRGDSAAYFCASSPPTGRTEAFFGQGTRLTVV.